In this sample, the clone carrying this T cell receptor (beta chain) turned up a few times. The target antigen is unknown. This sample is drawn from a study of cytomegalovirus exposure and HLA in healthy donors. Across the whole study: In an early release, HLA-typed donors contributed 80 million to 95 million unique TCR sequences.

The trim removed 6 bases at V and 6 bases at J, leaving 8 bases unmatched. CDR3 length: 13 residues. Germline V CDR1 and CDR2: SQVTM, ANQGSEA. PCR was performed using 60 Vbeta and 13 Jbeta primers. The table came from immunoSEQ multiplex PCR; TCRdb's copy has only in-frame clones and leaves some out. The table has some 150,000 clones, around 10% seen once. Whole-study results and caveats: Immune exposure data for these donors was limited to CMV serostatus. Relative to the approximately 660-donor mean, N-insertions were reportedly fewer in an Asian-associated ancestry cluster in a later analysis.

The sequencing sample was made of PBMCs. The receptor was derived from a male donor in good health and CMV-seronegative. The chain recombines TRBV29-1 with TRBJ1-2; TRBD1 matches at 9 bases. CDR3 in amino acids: CSVEQGALNGYTF. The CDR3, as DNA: TGCAGCGTGGAACAGGGGGCGCTTAATGGCTACACCTTC. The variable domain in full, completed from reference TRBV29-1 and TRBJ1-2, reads SAVISQKPSRDICQRGTSLTIQCQVDSQVTMMFWYRQQPGQSLTLIATANQGSEATYESGFVIDKFPISRPNLTFSTLTVSNMSPEDSSIYLCSVEQGALNGYTFGSGTRLTVV.